What follows describes a single TCR beta chain. This clone was recorded a few times. What this receptor recognizes is not known. The input lacks base qualities; no much larger clone sits a single base away. Library method: the immunoSEQ multiplex PCR assay. RNA was extracted from all samples and reverse transcribed into cDNA as template for TCR sequencing. First-strand cDNA was synthesized using SuperScript III with a 2:1 mix of oligo-dT and random hexamers. A synthetic immune receptor repertoire was used to assess amplification bias, and residual bias was removed computationally. Concerning the study's data processing: After raw reads were preprocessed to remove errors, the CDR3 was defined following IMGT conventions as running from the conserved cysteine to phenylalanine. Clonality was computed as 1 minus the Shannon entropy, with the entropy normalized by log2 of the number of productive unique TCRs. Whether each scalp clone was CD4 or CD8 was inferred by checking scalp TCRbeta sequences against the CD4 and CD8 repertoires from sorted blood. TCRdb's version of the immuneACCESS table is confined to in-frame rearrangements and falls short of the full clone set. An unresolved V gene accounts for under half of the shortfall where checked; the remainder is of unknown origin. V, J and clone size were drawn from that table, and D and trimming were deduced from the DNA. The sample records around 97,000 clones, approximately 58% of which are singletons. The ten largest clonotypes hold around 9% of the sample.

The sample belongs to a study of CD8+ T cells in alopecia areata listed by TCRdb under 2018. In the study overall: In both human patients and the C3H/HeJ mouse model, the study applied high-throughput TCRbeta sequencing to look at T cell clonal expansion in alopecia areata. Clonality in the scalp was compared among normal scalp (n=4), patchy alopecia areata scalp (n=8), and alopecia totalis/universalis scalp (n=8). Human TCRbeta sequencing covered scalp tissue and sorted CD4+ and CD8+ peripheral blood T cells from patchy and totalis/universalis alopecia areata patients and healthy controls. RNA was extracted with the PAXgene miRNA kit for fixed scalp, the miRNeasy kit for PBMCs, and the RNeasy kit for mouse skin. immunoSEQ multiplex PCR using 35 Vbeta forward primers and 13 Jbeta reverse primers was used to amplify TCRbeta CDR3 regions. The investigation overall reported the following: Scalp TCR repertoire analysis is complicated because resident alphabeta T cells in normal human skin are also sequenced, whereas mouse skin is dominated by gammadelta T cells. TCR sequences shared between patients were less clear than in mice, possibly partly because of HLA diversity in the patient population. Higher clonality and more expanded CD8+ clones were observed in lesional scalp than in normal scalp, particularly in alopecia totalis/universalis, a finding suggestive of antigenic drive.

Its CDR3 holds 14 amino acids, cysteine through phenylalanine. The entry retains the CDR3 DNA only, 42 bases that are in frame from base 1. CDR1 and CDR2 were assigned from the germline V gene as ENHRY and SYGVKD. Trimming leaves V shorter by 7 bases and J shorter by 6 bases, with the junction holding 8 bases beyond the gene matches. PBMCs were isolated by density centrifugation and stained for CD3, CD4 and CD8, after which CD4+ and CD8+ T cells were sorted on a FACSAria. Scalp biopsies and blood samples were provided by unaffected controls. Sequencing input: CD4+ T cells sorted from blood. The chain couples TRBV10-3 to TRBJ1-1; 10 nucleotides in the junction match TRBD1. This clonotype was sampled from a human donor in good health. The nucleotide sequence is TGTGCCATCACTCACGGGACAGGGGATTCTGAAGCTTTCTTT. This yields the protein CAITHGTGDSEAFF.